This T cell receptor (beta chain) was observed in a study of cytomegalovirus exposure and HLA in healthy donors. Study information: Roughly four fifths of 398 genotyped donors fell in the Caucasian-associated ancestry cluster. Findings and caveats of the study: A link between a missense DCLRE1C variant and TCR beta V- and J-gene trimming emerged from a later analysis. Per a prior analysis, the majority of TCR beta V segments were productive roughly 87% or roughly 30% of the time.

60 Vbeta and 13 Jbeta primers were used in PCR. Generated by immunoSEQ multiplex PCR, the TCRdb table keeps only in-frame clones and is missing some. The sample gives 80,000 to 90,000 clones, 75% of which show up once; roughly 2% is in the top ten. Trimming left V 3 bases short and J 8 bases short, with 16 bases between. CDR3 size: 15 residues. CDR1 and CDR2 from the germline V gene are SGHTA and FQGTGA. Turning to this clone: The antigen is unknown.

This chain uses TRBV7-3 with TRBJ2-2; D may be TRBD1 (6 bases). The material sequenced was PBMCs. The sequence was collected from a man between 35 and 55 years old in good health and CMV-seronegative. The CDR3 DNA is TGTGCCAGCAGCTTTCGACAGGCCGCAGGGGGGGAGCTGTTTTTT. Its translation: CASSFRQAAGGELFF.